This T cell receptor (beta chain) came from a study of blood T cell repertoires in COVID-19. Profiling relied on immunoSEQ multiplex PCR, and the TCRdb table lists in-frame clones only, not all of them. The data hold fewer than 400,000 clones, with roughly 90% observed a single time. The CDR3 runs to 14 residues. Germline V gives CDR1 SGHRS, CDR2 YFSETQ. The germline V and J ends were trimmed by 0 bases and 5 bases, with 11 bases remaining between them. The chain is built from TRBV5-1 and TRBJ1-1; the D is unclear. The TCR comes from a young woman who had been exposed to COVID-19. The sequencing sample was made of PBMCs or T cells enriched from blood (not recorded which). CDR3 sequence: CASSLANRETEAFF. CDR3 in DNA: TGCGCCAGCAGCTTGGCCAATCGGGAAACTGAAGCTTTCTTT.